This entry lists 8 T cell receptor beta chains sequenced from one sample in a study of radiotherapy plus CTLA-4 blockade in lung cancer. The assay was immunoSEQ multiplex PCR, and TCRdb's table has in-frame clones only and misses some. There are 35,000 or so clones in the sample; around 85% occur only once, and 5.5% to 7% lies in the top ten. Here the sequenced sample was peripheral blood, taken from a patient treated with radiotherapy plus ipilimumab. The receptors derive from a human donor with non-small cell lung cancer who had stable disease on radiotherapy plus ipilimumab.

The genes are TRBV6-5 and TRBJ1-1, with D possibly TRBD1 on 5 matching bases. Per germline, CDR1 MNHEY and CDR2 SVGAGI. This CDR3 has 14 residues. V was clipped by 2 bases and J by 5 bases, with 12 bases between them. The CDR3 nucleotides read TGTGCCAGCAGTTACCGGGGGGAGAGAACTGAAGCTTTCTTT. This codes for CASSYRGERTEAFF.

This sequence joins TRBV5-1 and TRBJ1-2, with D perhaps TRBD1 (6 bases). This CDR3 has 14 amino acids. Per germline, CDR1 SGHRS and CDR2 YFSETQ. Trimming took 5 bases from V and 6 from J, leaving 17 bases between them. In nucleotides, the CDR3 is TGCGCCAGCAGTCTGGCGGGGGGCGAGGATGGCTACACCTTC. The encoded protein is CASSLAGGEDGYTF.

This sequence joins TRBV4-1 and TRBJ2-2; a weak D match, TRBD2 (6 bases). CDR1 MGHRA and CDR2 YSYEKL come from the germline V gene. Trimming removed 1 base at V and 5 bases at J, with 8 bases between. The CDR3 has 14 amino acids. The CDR3 reads CASSQAGLTGELFF. CDR3 DNA sequence: TGCGCCAGCAGCCAAGCCGGACTAACCGGGGAGCTGTTTTTT.

This CDR3 is CASSFSGGEQFF. For the CDR3, the DNA is TGTGCCAGCAGCTTCTCAGGGGGTGAGCAGTTCTTC. This chain links TRBV7-9 with TRBJ2-1; 7 bases map to TRBD1. The junction had 2 bases not matched to a gene; V was cut back by 3 bases and J by 9 bases. The CDR3 extends over 12 amino acids. From germline, CDR1 is SEHNR and CDR2 FQNEAQ (reference sequence).

J is TRBJ1-6 and V is TRBV7-2; tentative D call: TRBD1 (6 bases). CDR3 length equals 14 residues. Per the germline V gene, CDR1 is SGHTA and CDR2 is FQGNSA. The V and J ends lost 4 bases and 3 bases respectively, with 7 bases between them. The CDR3 DNA reads as TGTGCCAGCAGCTGGACAGACTATAATTCACCCCTCCACTTT. This sequence encodes CASSWTDYNSPLHF. Together with reference TRBV7-2 and TRBJ1-6, the CDR3 gives the full variable domain: GAGVSQSPSNKVTEKGKDVELRCDPISGHTALYWYRQSLGQGLEFLIYFQGNSAPDKSGLPSDRFSAERTGGSVSTLTIQRTQQEDSAVYLCASSWTDYNSPLHFGNGTRLTVT.

This clone was found once. This sequence joins TRBV5-1 and TRBJ2-5; 13 nucleotides align to TRBD2. Germline values: CDR1 SGHRS, CDR2 YFSETQ. This CDR3 has 19 residues. With 1 base clipped from V and 11 bases from J, the junction kept 20 bases outside the gene matches. In nucleotides, the CDR3 is TGCGCCAGCAGCTTGATACTAGCGGGAGGGCCAGGAGATCTACGAGAGCAGTACTTC. Its translation: CASSLILAGGPGDLREQYF. Filled out from reference TRBV5-1 and TRBJ2-5, the complete variable domain reads KAGVTQTPRYLIKTRGQQVTLSCSPISGHRSVSWYQQTPGQGLQFLFEYFSETQRNKGNFPGRFSGRQFSNSRSEMNVSTLELGDSALYLCASSLILAGGPGDLREQYFGPGTRLLVL.

J is TRBJ2-1 and V is TRBV19; tentative D call: TRBD2 (5 bases). The CDR3 length is 15 residues. The V gene's germline CDR1 is LNHDA and CDR2 SQIVND (reference sequence). The V end lost 5 bases, the J end lost 6 bases, and 17 bases lay between the germline ends. CDR3 bases: TGTGCCAGTAGTCCCCAGGCGGGTATGTTCAATGAGCAGTTCTTC. Its protein is CASSPQAGMFNEQFF.

The chain couples TRBV23-1 to TRBJ2-7; 9 bases are shared with TRBD1. TRBV23-1 is designated an ORF whose function remains uncertain. J lost 1 base, V lost 3 bases, and 7 bases had no gene match. The CDR3 runs 16 residues. The CDR3 DNA sequence: TGCGCCAGCAGTCAGCCACGACAGGGGGGATCCTACGAGCAGTACTTC. Protein: CASSQPRQGGSYEQYF.